These T cell receptor beta chains were read from a single sample in a study of blood T cell repertoires in COVID-19. Clones were read by immunoSEQ multiplex PCR, and TCRdb kept only the in-frame ones, dropping some. The data contain about 82,000 clones, around 88% of them singletons. Material: PBMCs or T cells enriched from blood (not recorded which). The receptors come from a woman aged 50 to 60 with acute COVID-19. Both conserved end residues are part of each CDR3. Each record gives: V gene, J gene, D gene, clone size, CDR3 DNA, CDR3 protein. D genes are given only for firm matches. Size tells how often a clone was seen (once, few, many) or the class of an expanded clone, and some rows leave it out.

>TRBV5-1|TRBJ2-2|.|.
TGCGCCAGCCACCTTGCCCCGGTGAACACCGGGGAGCTGTTTTTT
CASHLAPVNTGELFF
>TRBV19|TRBJ1-1|.|once
TGTGCCAGTTCCAACACGCTCACTGAAGCTTTCTTT
CASSNTLTEAFF
>TRBV5-5|TRBJ2-1|.|once
TGTGCCAGCAGCCTGGGGGAGGAGCAGTTCTTC
CASSLGEEQFF
>TRBV9|TRBJ2-7|TRBD1|.
TGTGCCAGCAGCGTAGAAGGTGGGACAGTTACCTACGAGCAGTACTTC
CASSVEGGTVTYEQYF
>TRBV7-3|TRBJ2-2|.|.
TGTGCCAGCAGCTCGCACGGGGGTAGGGGAAAGGAGGACACCGGGGAGCTGTTTTTT
CASSSHGGRGKEDTGELFF
>TRBV5-1|TRBJ1-1|.|.
TGCGCCAGCAGCTTGGAAGGGCAGCCAGGGCAAGAAGCTTTCTTT
CASSLEGQPGQEAFF
>TRBV9|TRBJ1-3|.|once
TGTGCCAGCAGCGCCGGCCCCCCAGGGTCTCTGGGAAACACCATATATTTT
CASSAGPPGSLGNTIYF
>TRBV11-2|TRBJ2-7|TRBD1|.
TGTGCCAGCAGCTCGCTGCCTTGGACAGGGGAGCAGTACTTC
CASSSLPWTGEQYF
>TRBV5-5|TRBJ2-1|TRBD2|.
TGTGCCAGCAGCCCTAGACTAGCGGGAGGATCCTACAATGAGCAGTTCTTC
CASSPRLAGGSYNEQFF
>TRBV4-3|TRBJ2-3|TRBD1|.
TGCGCCAGCAGCCAAGAACAGGGGGCAAGGAATACGCAGTATTTT
CASSQEQGARNTQYF
>TRBV11-3|TRBJ1-1|.|.
TGTGCCAGCAGCTTAGGGGTTGGACAGCTCACTGAAGCTTTCTTT
CASSLGVGQLTEAFF
>TRBV11-2|TRBJ2-3|TRBD1|.
TGTGCCAGCAGCCAACCCCCGGGACAGGGGCGGAATACGCAGTATTTT
CASSQPPGQGRNTQYF
>TRBV29-1|TRBJ1-4|.|.
TGCAGCGTTATACTAGGACCAACTAATGAAAAACTGTTTTTT
CSVILGPTNEKLFF
>TRBV19|TRBJ1-4|TRBD1|.
TGTGCCAGTAGTAGAGGGACAGGGGAGGCAAAACTGTTTTTT
CASSRGTGEAKLFF
>TRBV12-2|TRBJ2-1|.|.
TGTGCAAGTCGCCTCTGCCCGGAGGTCTCCTACAATGAGCAGTTCTTC
CASRLCPEVSYNEQFF
>TRBV19|TRBJ1-2|.|.
TGTGCCAGTAGTATAGTCGGAGCTAACTATGGCTACACCTTC
CASSIVGANYGYTF
>TRBV20-1|TRBJ1-1|.|.
TGCAGTGCTAGTGTACAGGGCCTCACTGAAGCTTTCTTT
CSASVQGLTEAFF
>TRBV2|TRBJ1-2|.|few
TGTGCCAGCAGTGAGGGAGTTCCCTATGGCTACACCTTC
CASSEGVPYGYTF
>TRBV7-3|TRBJ2-3|.|.
TGTGCCAGCAGCTTCAGGGGTGGCACAGATACGCAGTATTTT
CASSFRGGTDTQYF
>TRBV4-1|TRBJ2-2|.|.
TGCGCCAGCAGCCCTACTGGCGGTCAGCAACCCGGGGAGCTGTTTTTT
CASSPTGGQQPGELFF